The 6 T cell receptor beta chains in this list originate from one sample, sequenced in a study of blood T cell repertoires in COVID-19 (dated by TCRdb to about 2020). The method behind the library was the immunoSEQ multiplex PCR assay. In its TCRdb copy, this immuneACCESS table keeps in-frame sequences only and misses some clones. Where compared with another copy, unresolved V genes explain less than half of these, and the others have no known cause. The sample table shows roughly 59,000 clones, and about 83% are seen once. The ten top clones hold around 3.7% of the sample. Sequenced input: peripheral blood. The receptors were gathered from a woman of 80 years or more with acute or convalescent COVID-19.

The chain recombines TRBV4-3 with TRBJ2-3, with 8 positions matching TRBD2. CDR1 and CDR2 from the germline V gene are LGHNA and YSLEER. The CDR3 extends over 15 amino acids. With V trimmed by 0 bases and J by 10 bases, 9 bases remained unmatched. In DNA form, the CDR3 reads TGCGCCAGCAGCCAAGACCCGAGCGGGGGCATGGCGCAGTATTTT. As protein: CASSQDPSGGMAQYF.

The rearrangement links TRBV10-3 to TRBJ2-7; D possibly corresponds to TRBD1 (6 bases). From germline, CDR1 is ENHRY and CDR2 SYGVKD. The CDR3 spans 15 residues. Trimming removed 6 bases at V and 7 bases at J, with 22 bases between. CDR3 coding DNA: TGTGCCATCAGCGGAAACAGGGAATCGCATCAAGAGCAGTACTTC. Its protein is CAISGNRESHQEQYF.

The V and J genes are TRBV18 and TRBJ2-7; no clear D gene. There are 16 residues in the CDR3. CDR1 is KGHSH and CDR2 is LQKENI in the germline V gene. V was trimmed by 2 bases and J by 5 bases, leaving 19 bases between them. The CDR3 sequence: CASSPRQTVASDEQYF. The CDR3 nucleotides read TGTGCCAGCTCACCAAGGCAAACCGTAGCTTCTGACGAGCAGTACTTC.

The gene calls are TRBV5-1 and TRBJ2-1; 12 nucleotides agree with TRBD1. The CDR3 has 15 amino acids. V dropped 4 bases and J dropped 6; count of bases not matched to a gene: 5. Per germline, CDR1 SGHRS and CDR2 YFSETQ. CDR3 bases: TGCGCCAGCAGCGTAGGGACAGGGGGCGGCAATGAGCAGTTCTTC. This translates into CASSVGTGGGNEQFF.

The chain has TRBV18 and TRBJ1-3, with a tentative D call TRBD1 (5 bases). The CDR3 consists of 14 residues. Trimming shortened V by 3 bases and J by 4 bases, and 10 bases separated the two germline ends. Germline V gene data show CDR1 as KGHSH and CDR2 as LQKENI. CDR3 in amino acids: CASSPGGAGNTIYF. CDR3 nucleotide sequence: TGTGCCAGCTCACCCGGCGGGGCGGGAAACACCATATATTTT.

About this clone: At the DNA level, this CDR3 is encoded by other sequences in the same sample as well. The V and J genes are TRBV9 and TRBJ1-6; possibly TRBD1 for D (5 bases). The CDR3 has 15 amino acids. V shed 0 bases and J shed 2 bases, with 6 bases lying between them. The germline gives CDR1 SGDLS, CDR2 YYNGEE. CDR3 in amino acids: CASSVAGAYNSPLHF. The CDR3 DNA reads TGTGCCAGCAGCGTAGCGGGGGCCTATAATTCACCCCTCCACTTT. The variable domain in full, with the rest retrieved from reference TRBV9 and TRBJ1-6, is DSGVTQTPKHLITATGQRVTLRCSPRSGDLSVYWYQQSLDQGLQFLIQYYNGEERAKGNILERFSAQQFPDLHSELNLSSLELGDSALYFCASSVAGAYNSPLHFGNGTRLTVT.